The T cell receptor (beta chain) under discussion was sequenced for a study of vaccination effects on CD4 cells after COVID-19. Viral peptide pools were used in the ViraFEST assay to expand antigen-specific CD4+ T cells, and sequencing came afterward. Following culture for ten to eleven days, CD4+ T cells were isolated. Each person got two doses of an mRNA SARS-CoV-2 vaccine, BNT162b2 or mRNA-1273. Regarding this clone: What it recognizes is unknown.

Clones were sequenced by immunoSEQ multiplex PCR, and TCRdb holds only the in-frame ones, with some missing. The sample consists of about 28,000 clones, more than 60% of them appearing once. The sequence was obtained from a human donor who received a COVID-19 vaccine. The sample here was CD4+ T cells from PBMCs cultured with HCoV-NL63 spike peptides, taken after COVID-19 vaccination.

In nucleotides, the CDR3 is TGTGCCAGCAGGGGAGGCGGCACAGATACGCAGTATTTT. Encoded protein: CASRGGGTDTQYF. The chain carries TRBV6-6 and TRBJ2-3; TRBD2 is a possible D gene (6 bases). The V and J ends lost 6 bases and 1 base respectively, with 8 bases between them. This CDR3 is built from 13 residues. The germline CDR1 and CDR2 sequences are MNHNY and SVGAGI (reference sequence).